This T cell receptor (beta chain) was retrieved from a study of blood T cell repertoires in COVID-19. Produced via immunoSEQ multiplex PCR; TCRdb's table is partial and in-frame only. This sample carries 40,000 or so clones, about 90% of them seen once, and the ten largest clones take 12%. The receptor was isolated from a human donor in a cohort sampled during active COVID-19. Sample: peripheral blood.

CDR3 residues: CSVGEGGYEKLFF. DNA for the CDR3: TGCAGCGTTGGAGAGGGGGGGTACGAAAAACTGTTTTTT. The chain employs TRBV29-1 and TRBJ1-4; possibly TRBD1 for D (6 bases). The ends were cut back, 4 bases at V and 8 bases at J, with 14 bases in the middle. The V gene's germline CDR1 is SQVTM and CDR2 ANQGSEA. This CDR3 contains 13 residues.